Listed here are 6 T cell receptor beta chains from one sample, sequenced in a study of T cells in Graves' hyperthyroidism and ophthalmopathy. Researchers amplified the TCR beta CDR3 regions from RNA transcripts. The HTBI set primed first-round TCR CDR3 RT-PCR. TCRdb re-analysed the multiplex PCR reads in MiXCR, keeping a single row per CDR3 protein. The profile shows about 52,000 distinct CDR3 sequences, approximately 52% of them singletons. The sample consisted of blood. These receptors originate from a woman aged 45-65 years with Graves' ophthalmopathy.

DNA for the CDR3: TGTGCCAGCAGGGCTCCTAGCTCCTACAATGAGCAGTTCTTC. Translation: CASRAPSSYNEQFF. The chain couples TRBV2 to TRBJ2-1, with D unresolved. Per the germline V gene, CDR1 is SNHLY and CDR2 is FYNNEI. V was pared by 6 bases and J by 0 bases, with 9 bases between. The CDR3 spans 14 residues.

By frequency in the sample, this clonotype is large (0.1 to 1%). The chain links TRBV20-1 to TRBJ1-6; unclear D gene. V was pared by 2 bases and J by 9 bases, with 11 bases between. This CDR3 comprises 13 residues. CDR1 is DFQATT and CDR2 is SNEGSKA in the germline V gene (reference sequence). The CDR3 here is CSARLGGISPLHF. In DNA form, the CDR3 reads TGCAGTGCTAGACTGGGAGGGATTTCACCCCTCCACTTT.

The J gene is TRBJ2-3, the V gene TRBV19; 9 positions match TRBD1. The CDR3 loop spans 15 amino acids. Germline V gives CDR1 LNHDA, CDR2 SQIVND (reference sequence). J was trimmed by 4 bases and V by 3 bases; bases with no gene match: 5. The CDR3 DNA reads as TGTGCCAGTAGTATTGGGACAGGGTTGCCAGATACGCAGTATTTT. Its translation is CASSIGTGLPDTQYF.

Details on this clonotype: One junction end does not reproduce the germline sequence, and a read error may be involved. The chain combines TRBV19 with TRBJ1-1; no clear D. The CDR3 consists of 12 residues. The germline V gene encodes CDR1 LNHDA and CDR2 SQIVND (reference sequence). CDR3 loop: CASSLTRQEAYF. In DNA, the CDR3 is TGTGCCAGTAGCTTAACACGACAAGAAGCTTACTTT.

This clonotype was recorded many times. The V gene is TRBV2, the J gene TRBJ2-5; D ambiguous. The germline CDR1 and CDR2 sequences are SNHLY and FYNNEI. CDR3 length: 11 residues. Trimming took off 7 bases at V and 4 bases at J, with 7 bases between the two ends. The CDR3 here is CASTYGETQYF. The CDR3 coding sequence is TGTGCCAGCACCTATGGAGAGACCCAGTACTTC.

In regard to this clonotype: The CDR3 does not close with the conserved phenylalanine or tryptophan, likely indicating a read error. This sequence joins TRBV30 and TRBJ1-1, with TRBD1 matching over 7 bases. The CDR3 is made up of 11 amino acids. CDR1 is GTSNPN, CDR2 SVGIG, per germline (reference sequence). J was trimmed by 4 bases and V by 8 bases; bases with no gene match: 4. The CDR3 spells CAGGTATEAFV. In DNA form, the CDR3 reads TGTGCCGGTGGGACAGCCACTGAAGCTTTCGTT.